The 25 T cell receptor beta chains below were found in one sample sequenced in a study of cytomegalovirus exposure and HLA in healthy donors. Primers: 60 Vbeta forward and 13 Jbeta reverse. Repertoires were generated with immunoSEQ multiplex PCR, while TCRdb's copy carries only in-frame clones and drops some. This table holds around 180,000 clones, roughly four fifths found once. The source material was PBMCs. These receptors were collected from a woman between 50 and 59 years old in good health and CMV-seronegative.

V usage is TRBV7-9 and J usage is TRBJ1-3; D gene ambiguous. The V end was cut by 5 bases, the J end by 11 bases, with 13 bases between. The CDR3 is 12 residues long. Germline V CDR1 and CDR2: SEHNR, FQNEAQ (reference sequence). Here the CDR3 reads CASSPTIQPIYF. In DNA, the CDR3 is TGTGCCAGCAGCCCTACTATCCAACCCATATATTTT.

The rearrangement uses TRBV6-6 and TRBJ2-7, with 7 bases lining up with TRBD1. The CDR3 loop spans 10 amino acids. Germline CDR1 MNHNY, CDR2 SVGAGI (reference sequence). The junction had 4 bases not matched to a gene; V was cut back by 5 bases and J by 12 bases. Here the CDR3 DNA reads TGTGCCAGCAGTGGGACAGATAGGTACTTC. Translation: CASSGTDRYF.

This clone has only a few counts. The CDR3 spells CASSVGENTEAFF. DNA of the CDR3: TGTGCCAGCAGCGTCGGGGAGAACACTGAAGCTTTCTTT. This chain links TRBV9 with TRBJ1-1; D is unclear. CDR3 length: 13 residues. Looked up from germline, CDR1 is SGDLS and CDR2 is YYNGEE. V gave up 2 bases and J gave up 1 base, with 6 bases separating them.

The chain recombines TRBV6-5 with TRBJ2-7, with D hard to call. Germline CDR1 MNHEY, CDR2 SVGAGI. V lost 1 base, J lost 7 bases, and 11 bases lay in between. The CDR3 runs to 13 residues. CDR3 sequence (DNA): TGTGCCAGCAGTTACTTGGGCAGTCAGGAGCAGTACTTC. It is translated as CASSYLGSQEQYF.

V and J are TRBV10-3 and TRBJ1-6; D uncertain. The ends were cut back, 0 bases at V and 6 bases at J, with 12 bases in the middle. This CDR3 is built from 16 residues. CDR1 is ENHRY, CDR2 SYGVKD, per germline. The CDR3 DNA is TGTGCCATCAGTGAGTCGCGGGGTTTCGGTAATTCACCCCTCCACTTT. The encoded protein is CAISESRGFGNSPLHF.

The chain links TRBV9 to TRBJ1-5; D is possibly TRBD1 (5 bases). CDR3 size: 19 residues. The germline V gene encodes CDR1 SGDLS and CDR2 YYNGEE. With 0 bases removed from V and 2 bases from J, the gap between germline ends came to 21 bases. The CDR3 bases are TGTGCCAGCAGCGTAGAGGGTTGTTCCCAGGGAACTGGCAATCAGCCCCAGCATTTT. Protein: CASSVEGCSQGTGNQPQHF.

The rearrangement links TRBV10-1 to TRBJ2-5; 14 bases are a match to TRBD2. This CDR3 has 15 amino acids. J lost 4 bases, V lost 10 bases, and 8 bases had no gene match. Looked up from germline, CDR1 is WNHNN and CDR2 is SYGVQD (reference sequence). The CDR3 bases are TGCGCCACCCAGAGGACTAGCGGGAGGAGAGAGACCCAGTACTTC. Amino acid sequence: CATQRTSGRRETQYF.

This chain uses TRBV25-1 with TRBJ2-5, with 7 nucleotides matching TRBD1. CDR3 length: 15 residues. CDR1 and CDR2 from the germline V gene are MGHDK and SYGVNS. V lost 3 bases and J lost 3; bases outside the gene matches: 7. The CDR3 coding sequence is TGTGCCAGCAGTGACCCAACGACAGGGAAAGAGACCCAGTACTTC. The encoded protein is CASSDPTTGKETQYF.

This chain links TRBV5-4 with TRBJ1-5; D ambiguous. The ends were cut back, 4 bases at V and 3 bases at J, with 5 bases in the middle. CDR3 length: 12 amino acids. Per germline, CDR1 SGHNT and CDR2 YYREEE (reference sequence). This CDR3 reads CASSRDNQPQHF. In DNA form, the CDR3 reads TGTGCCAGCAGCCGGGACAATCAGCCCCAGCATTTT.

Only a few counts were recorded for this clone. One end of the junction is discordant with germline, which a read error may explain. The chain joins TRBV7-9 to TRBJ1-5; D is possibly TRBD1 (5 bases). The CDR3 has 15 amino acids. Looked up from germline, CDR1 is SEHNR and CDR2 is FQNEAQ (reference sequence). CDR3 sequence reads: CSSSSTAYSNQPQHF. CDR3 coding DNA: TGTTCCAGCAGCTCGACAGCATATAGCAATCAGCCCCAGCATTTT.

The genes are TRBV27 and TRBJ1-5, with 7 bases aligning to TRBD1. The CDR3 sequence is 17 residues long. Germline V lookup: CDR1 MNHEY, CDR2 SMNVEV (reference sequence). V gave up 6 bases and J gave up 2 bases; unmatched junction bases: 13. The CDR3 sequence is CASSLSRGSFGNQPQHF. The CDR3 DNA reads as TGTGCCAGCAGCTTGAGCAGGGGGAGTTTTGGCAATCAGCCCCAGCATTTT.

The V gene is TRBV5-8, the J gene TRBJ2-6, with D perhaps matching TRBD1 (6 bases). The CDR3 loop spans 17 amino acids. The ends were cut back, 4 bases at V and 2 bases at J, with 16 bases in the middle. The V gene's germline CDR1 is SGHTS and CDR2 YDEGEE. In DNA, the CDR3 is TGTGCCAGCAGCCCTTTACAGGGTTCCACTGGGGCCAACGTCCTGACTTTC. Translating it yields CASSPLQGSTGANVLTF.

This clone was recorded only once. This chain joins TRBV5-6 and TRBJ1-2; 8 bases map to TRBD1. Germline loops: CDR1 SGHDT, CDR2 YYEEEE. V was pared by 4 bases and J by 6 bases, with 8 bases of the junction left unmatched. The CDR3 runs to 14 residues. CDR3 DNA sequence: TGTGCCAGCAGCGCGAGGACAGGGCTAAATGGCTACACCTTC. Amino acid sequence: CASSARTGLNGYTF.

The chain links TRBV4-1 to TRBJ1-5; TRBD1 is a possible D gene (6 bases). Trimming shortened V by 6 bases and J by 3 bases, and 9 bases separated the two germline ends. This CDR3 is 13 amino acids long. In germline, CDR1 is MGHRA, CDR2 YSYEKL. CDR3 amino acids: CASSRTDNQPQHF. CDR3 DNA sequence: TGCGCCAGCAGTCGGACAGACAATCAGCCCCAGCATTTT.

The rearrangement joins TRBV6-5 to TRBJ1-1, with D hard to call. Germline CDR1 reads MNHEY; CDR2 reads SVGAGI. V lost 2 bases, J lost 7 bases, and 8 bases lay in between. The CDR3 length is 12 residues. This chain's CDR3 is CASSYRGNEAFF. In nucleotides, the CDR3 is TGTGCCAGCAGTTACAGAGGGAATGAAGCTTTCTTT.

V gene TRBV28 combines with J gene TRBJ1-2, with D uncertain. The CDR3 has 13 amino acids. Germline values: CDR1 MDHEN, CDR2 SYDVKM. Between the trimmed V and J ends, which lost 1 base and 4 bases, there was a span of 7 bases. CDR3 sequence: CASSLSNSYGYTF. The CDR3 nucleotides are TGTGCCAGCAGTTTATCAAACAGCTATGGCTACACCTTC.

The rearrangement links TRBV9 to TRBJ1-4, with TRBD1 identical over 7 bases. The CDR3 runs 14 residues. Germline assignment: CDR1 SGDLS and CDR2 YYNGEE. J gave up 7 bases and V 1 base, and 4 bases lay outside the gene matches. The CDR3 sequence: CASSVTGAGEKLFF. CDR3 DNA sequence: TGTGCCAGCAGCGTAACAGGGGCTGGTGAAAAACTGTTTTTT.

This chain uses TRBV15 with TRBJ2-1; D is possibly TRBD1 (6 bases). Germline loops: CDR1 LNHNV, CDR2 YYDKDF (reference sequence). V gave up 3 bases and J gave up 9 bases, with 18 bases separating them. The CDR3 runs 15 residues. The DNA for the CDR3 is TGTGCCACCAGCAGGGACAGTATCTGGGGGATTGAGCAGTTCTTC. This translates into CATSRDSIWGIEQFF.

Here the CDR3 reads CASSLVGTPSFEQYF. CDR3 coding DNA: TGTGCCAGCAGCTTAGTTGGGACACCCAGTTTTGAGCAGTACTTC. This sequence joins TRBV7-2 and TRBJ2-7; tentative D call: TRBD1 (6 bases). The CDR3 is made up of 15 amino acids. Germline CDR1 is SGHTA and CDR2 is FQGNSA. The V and J ends lost 1 base and 7 bases respectively, with 17 bases between them.

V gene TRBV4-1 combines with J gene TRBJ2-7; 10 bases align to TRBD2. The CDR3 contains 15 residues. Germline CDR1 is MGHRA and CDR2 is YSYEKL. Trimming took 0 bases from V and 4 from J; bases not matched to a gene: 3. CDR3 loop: CASSQEASGRYEQYF. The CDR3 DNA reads TGCGCCAGCAGCCAAGAGGCTAGCGGGAGATACGAGCAGTACTTC.

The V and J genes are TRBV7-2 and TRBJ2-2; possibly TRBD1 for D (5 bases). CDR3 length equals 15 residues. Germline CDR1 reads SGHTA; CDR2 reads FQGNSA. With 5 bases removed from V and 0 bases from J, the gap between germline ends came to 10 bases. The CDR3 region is CASSLGAANTGELFF. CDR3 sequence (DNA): TGTGCCAGCAGCCTAGGGGCAGCGAACACCGGGGAGCTGTTTTTT.

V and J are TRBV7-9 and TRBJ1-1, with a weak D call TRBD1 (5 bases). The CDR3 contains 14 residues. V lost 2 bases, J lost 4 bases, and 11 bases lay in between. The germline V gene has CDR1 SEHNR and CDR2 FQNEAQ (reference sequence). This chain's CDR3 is CASSLFGGSTEAFF. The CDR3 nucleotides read TGTGCCAGCAGCTTATTCGGGGGGAGCACTGAAGCTTTCTTT.

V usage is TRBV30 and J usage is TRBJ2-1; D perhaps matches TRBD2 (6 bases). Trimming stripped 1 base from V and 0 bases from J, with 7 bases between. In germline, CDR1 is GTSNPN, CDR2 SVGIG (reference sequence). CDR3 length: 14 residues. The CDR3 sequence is CAWSAGSSYNEQFF. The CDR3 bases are TGTGCCTGGAGTGCCGGGAGCTCCTACAATGAGCAGTTCTTC.

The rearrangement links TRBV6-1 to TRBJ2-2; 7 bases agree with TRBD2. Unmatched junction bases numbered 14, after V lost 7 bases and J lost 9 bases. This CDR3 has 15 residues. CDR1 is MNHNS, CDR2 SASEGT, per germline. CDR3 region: CASNPSGGVDRELFF. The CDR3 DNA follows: TGTGCCAGCAACCCCTCTGGGGGGGTCGATCGGGAGCTGTTTTTT.

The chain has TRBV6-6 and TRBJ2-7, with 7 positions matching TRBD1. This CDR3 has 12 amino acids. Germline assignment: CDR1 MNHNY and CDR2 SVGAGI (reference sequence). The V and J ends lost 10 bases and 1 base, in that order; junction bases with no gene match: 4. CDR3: CATHRGSYEQYF. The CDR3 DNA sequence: TGTGCCACCCACAGGGGTTCCTACGAGCAGTACTTC.